The sequence of this T cell receptor (beta chain) was determined in a study of T cells in tumors after PD-1 blockade. On the study more broadly: Treatment was either pembrolizumab 200 mg every 3 weeks or cemiplimab 350 mg every 2 weeks.

Method: immunoSEQ multiplex PCR; TCRdb's copy keeps in-frame clones and lacks some. Of 4,400 or so clones in the sample, approximately 60% were seen once. Worth noting for this clone: What it recognizes is unknown.

The CDR3 is 11 amino acids. V gave up 5 bases and J gave up 0 bases, with 2 bases separating them. The germline V gene encodes CDR1 SGHRS and CDR2 YFSETQ. Study results and limitations: Blood contained about 40% of the tumor's TCR clonotypes.

The sample here was tumor tissue, taken after anti-PD-1 treatment. The source of this sequence is a human donor with basal cell carcinoma. J is TRBJ1-1 and V is TRBV5-1; D not certain. For the CDR3, the DNA is TGCGCCAGCAGAGTGAACACTGAAGCTTTCTTT. This gives the protein CASRVNTEAFF.